The next 7 T cell receptor beta chains were all read from a single sample in a study of read filtering for tumor transcriptome and immune sequencing. Molecular barcoded adaptors covering alpha/delta and beta/gamma chains were used on about 0.4 ug RNA. TCRdb fed the reads into MiXCR, producing one record per CDR3 protein. The sample records over 45,000 distinct CDR3 sequences, around 20% being singletons. The sequenced sample was a population of CD138-negative cells sorted from bone marrow. The receptors come from a donor aged 40 or over with multiple myeloma.

This clonotype occurred many times. This chain links TRBV11-2 with TRBJ2-7; a weak D match, TRBD2 (6 bases). This CDR3 is 13 amino acids long. The germline CDR1 and CDR2 sequences are SGHAT and FQNNGV. V was trimmed by 3 bases and J by 4 bases, leaving 10 bases between them. The CDR3 DNA sequence: TGTGCCAGCAGCTTTGGGGGGAGGTACGAGCAGTACTTC. Translated: CASSFGGRYEQYF.

This clonotype was counted ten times or more. The rearrangement links TRBV19 to TRBJ2-7, with 7 bases that match TRBD1. CDR1 is LNHDA and CDR2 is SQIVND in the germline V gene (reference sequence). CDR3 length equals 13 residues. V lost 10 bases and J lost 0; bases outside the gene matches: 6. The CDR3 DNA follows: TGTGCCACACGGGACAGCAACTCCTACGAGCAGTACTTC. Its protein is CATRDSNSYEQYF.

The table lists this clonotype with many counts. J is TRBJ2-6 and V is TRBV12-3 or TRBV12-4; 8 bases align to TRBD1. This CDR3 has 17 residues. V dropped 6 bases and J dropped 0; count of bases not matched to a gene: 7. The CDR3 DNA reads TGTGCCAGCAGCACCGGGACAGGAGTCTCTGGGGCCAACGTCCTGACTTTC. Residues: CASSTGTGVSGANVLTF.

A word on this clonotype: One junction end disagrees with the germline gene, perhaps due to a read error. The chain has TRBV14 and TRBJ2-3; D call uncertain. The CDR3 covers 15 residues. Germline V lookup: CDR1 SGHDN, CDR2 FVKESK. The CDR3 spells CASRQEGSWEDTQYF. CDR3 coding DNA: TGTGCCAGCCGCCAAGAAGGCAGTTGGGAAGATACGCAGTATTTT.

This clonotype was seen at least ten times. The rearrangement links TRBV11-3 to TRBJ2-6; D may be TRBD1 (5 bases). The CDR3 is 17 residues long. Germline-derived CDR1 and CDR2 are SGHNT and YENEEA. The V end lost 5 bases, the J end lost 5 bases, and 19 bases lay between the germline ends. CDR3 sequence: CASSPRQTPSRANVLTF. The CDR3 DNA reads as TGTGCCAGCAGCCCCCGACAGACTCCATCTCGGGCCAACGTCCTGACTTTC.

The chain carries TRBV4-1 and TRBJ1-2; 10 bases map to TRBD1. V was pared by 3 bases and J by 4 bases, with 11 bases of the junction left unmatched. The CDR3 length is 17 residues. Germline lookup yields CDR1 MGHRA and CDR2 YSYEKL. CDR3 amino acids: CASSHNRDRGGVYGYTF. CDR3 coding DNA: TGCGCCAGCAGCCACAACCGGGACAGGGGTGGAGTCTATGGCTACACCTTC.

By proportion, this clonotype is large. The gene calls are TRBV4-1 and TRBJ1-2; TRBD1 might be the D (5 bases). The germline V gene encodes CDR1 MGHRA and CDR2 YSYEKL. Trimming stripped 1 base from V and 7 bases from J, with 25 bases between. The CDR3 is 18 amino acids. DNA for the CDR3: TGCGCCAGCAGCCAAGGAATAACTGTTACCAGGTTCGGGGCTGGCTACACCTTC. This codes for CASSQGITVTRFGAGYTF.